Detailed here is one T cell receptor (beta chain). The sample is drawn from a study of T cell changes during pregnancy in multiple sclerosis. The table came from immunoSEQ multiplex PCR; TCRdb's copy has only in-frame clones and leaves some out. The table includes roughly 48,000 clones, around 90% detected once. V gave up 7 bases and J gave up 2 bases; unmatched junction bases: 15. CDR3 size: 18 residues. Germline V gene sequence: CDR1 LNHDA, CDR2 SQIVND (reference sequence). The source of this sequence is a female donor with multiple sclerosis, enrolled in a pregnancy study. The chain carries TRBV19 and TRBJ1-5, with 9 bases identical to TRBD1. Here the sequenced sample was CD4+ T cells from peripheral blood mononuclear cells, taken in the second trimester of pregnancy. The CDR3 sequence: CASTPGQGRGDGNQPQHF. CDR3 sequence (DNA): TGTGCCAGTACCCCGGGACAGGGAAGGGGGGATGGCAATCAGCCCCAGCATTTT.